The 27 T cell receptor beta chains reported below all come from one sample, sequenced in a study of blood T cell repertoires in COVID-19. The protocol was immunoSEQ multiplex PCR, while the TCRdb copy is restricted to in-frame clones and leaves out a portion. Of under 200,000 clones in the sample, 86% were seen once. Sequencing input: peripheral blood. These receptors were taken from a woman aged 65 to 85 with acute or convalescent COVID-19.

The J gene is TRBJ1-2, the V gene TRBV5-4; 7 nucleotides agree with TRBD1. The V segment lost 2 bases and the J segment 2 bases; nucleotides outside the gene matches: 3. The CDR3 is 14 residues long. Germline CDR1 and CDR2: SGHNT and YYREEE (reference sequence). The CDR3 spells CASSLGRGNYGYTF. CDR3 DNA sequence: TGTGCCAGCAGCTTAGGCAGGGGGAACTATGGCTACACCTTC.

The chain uses TRBV3-1 (or the pseudogene TRBV3-2) and TRBJ1-6; TRBD1 aligns across 7 bases. V shed 0 bases, J shed 10 bases, and the junction held 6 bases outside the gene matches. Germline-derived CDR1 and CDR2 are LGHDT and YNNKEL (reference sequence). This CDR3 region has 15 residues. The CDR3 nucleotides are TGTGCCAGCAGCCAAGACTCAGGGGGTTCATCACCCCTCCACTTT. Its translation: CASSQDSGGSSPLHF.

This clone appeared once. The genes are TRBV24-1 and TRBJ2-1; 8 nucleotides line up with TRBD2. The CDR3 is made up of 14 amino acids. Germline trimming cut 4 bases from V and 6 bases from J; bases unmatched to any gene: 4. Germline CDR1 and CDR2: KGHDR and SFDVKD. This chain's CDR3 is CATSETGGSNEQFF. The CDR3 bases are TGTGCCACCAGTGAGACGGGAGGGTCCAATGAGCAGTTCTTC.

V gene TRBV20-1 combines with J gene TRBJ2-7, with 9 bases identical to TRBD1. The CDR3 loop spans 11 amino acids. The V gene's germline CDR1 is DFQATT and CDR2 SNEGSKA (reference sequence). The CDR3 loop is CSAGQGSEQYF. CDR3 DNA sequence: TGCAGCGCTGGACAGGGGTCGGAGCAGTACTTC.

In its sample, this clone was seen once. V usage is TRBV19 and J usage is TRBJ1-5; 8 bases align to TRBD1. With V trimmed by 5 bases and J by 2 bases, 8 bases remained unmatched. Germline loops: CDR1 LNHDA, CDR2 SQIVND (reference sequence). The CDR3 is made up of 16 amino acids. The CDR3 coding sequence is TGTGCCAGTAGTCCAGACAGGGGAGTCGGCAATCAGCCCCAGCATTTT. This sequence encodes CASSPDRGVGNQPQHF.

This clone was seen a few times. This chain joins TRBV19 and TRBJ1-1; 8 bases agree with TRBD1. V lost 5 bases and J lost 1; bases outside the gene matches: 3. Germline V gene data show CDR1 as LNHDA and CDR2 as SQIVND (reference sequence). There are 14 residues in the CDR3. The CDR3 reads CASSYGTGNTEAFF. DNA of the CDR3: TGTGCCAGTAGTTACGGGACAGGGAACACTGAAGCTTTCTTT.

The V and J genes are TRBV7-3 and TRBJ2-7; 7 bases agree with TRBD2. The germline V gene has CDR1 SGHTA and CDR2 FQGTGA. J gave up 7 bases and V 1 base, and 4 bases lay outside the gene matches. The CDR3 has 13 amino acids. The CDR3 sequence is CASSLMGGLEQYF. The DNA for the CDR3 is TGTGCCAGCAGCTTAATGGGAGGGCTTGAGCAGTACTTC.

This chain's CDR3 is CASSLDPGRVYPTAQYF. The CDR3 region has the DNA TGTGCCAGCAGCTTAGATCCGGGCAGGGTTTACCCTACTGCGCAGTACTTC. V gene TRBV11-3 combines with J gene TRBJ2-7, with a possible D match to TRBD1 (5 bases). CDR1 and CDR2 from the germline V gene are SGHNT and YENEEA. V shed 0 bases and J shed 9 bases, with 24 bases lying between them. This CDR3 comprises 17 residues.

The chain is built from TRBV20-1 and TRBJ1-1; no reliable D call. V gave up 3 bases and J gave up 11 bases, with 22 bases separating them. This CDR3 comprises 14 residues. Germline V gene sequence: CDR1 DFQATT, CDR2 SNEGSKA (reference sequence). CDR3 protein: CSASFSAGDLAAFF. CDR3 DNA sequence: TGCAGTGCTAGTTTTTCTGCAGGAGACCTAGCGGCTTTCTTT.

The chain uses TRBV24-1 and TRBJ2-5; 7 bases map to TRBD1. CDR1 is KGHDR, CDR2 SFDVKD, per germline. The V gene end was trimmed by 1 base and the J gene end by 4 bases; junction bases not matched to a gene: 5. The CDR3 extends over 15 amino acids. The CDR3 region has the DNA TGTGCCACCAGTGATTTCCGCCCAGGGGGAGAGACCCAGTACTTC. Translated, it gives CATSDFRPGGETQYF.

The V call is TRBV18, the J call TRBJ2-7; 14 bases align to TRBD2. There are 16 residues in the CDR3. Unmatched junction bases numbered 4, after V lost 2 bases and J lost 4 bases. CDR1 and CDR2 (germline): KGHSH, LQKENI. The CDR3 nucleotides are TGTGCCAGCTCACCAGGGACTAGCGGGAGAAAATACGAGCAGTACTTC. It encodes CASSPGTSGRKYEQYF. Supplemented by reference TRBV18 and TRBJ2-7, the full variable domain reads NAGVMQNPRHLVRRRGQEARLRCSPMKGHSHVYWYRQLPEEGLKFMVYLQKENIIDESGMPKERFSAEFPKEGPSILRIQQVVRGDSAAYFCASSPGTSGRKYEQYFGPGTRLTVT.

This rearrangement joins TRBV5-1 to TRBJ1-4; no definite D call. The CDR3 length is 14 residues. V dropped 5 bases and J dropped 0 bases, with 8 bases sitting between them. Germline-derived CDR1 and CDR2 are SGHRS and YFSETQ. This chain's CDR3 is CASRSSPTNEKLFF. CDR3 bases: TGCGCCAGCAGGTCGAGTCCAACTAATGAAAAACTGTTTTTT.

The chain uses TRBV15 and TRBJ1-3; D might be TRBD1 (6 bases). The germline gives CDR1 LNHNV, CDR2 YYDKDF (reference sequence). V was shortened by 4 bases and J by 2 bases, with 12 bases between the two germline ends. The CDR3 extends over 15 amino acids. CDR3 DNA: TGTGCCACCAGCAATTACAAGGGGGCTGGAAACACCATATATTTT. Amino acids: CATSNYKGAGNTIYF. Together with reference TRBV15 and TRBJ1-3, the CDR3 gives the full variable domain: DAMVIQNPRYQVTQFGKPVTLSCSQTLNHNVMYWYQQKSSQAPKLLFHYYDKDFNNEADTPDNFQSRRPNTSFCFLDIRSPGLGDTAMYLCATSNYKGAGNTIYFGEGSWLTVV.

This clone occurred a few times. This chain uses TRBV28 with TRBJ2-7; no clear D gene. The germline V gene has CDR1 MDHEN and CDR2 SYDVKM. This CDR3 is 13 amino acids long. Deletions cut 3 bases from V and 4 bases from J, with 10 bases between. The CDR3 loop reads CASSFVTPYEQYF. The CDR3 DNA follows: TGTGCCAGCAGTTTTGTGACACCTTACGAGCAGTACTTC.

The genes are TRBV5-5 and TRBJ1-1; 8 bases agree with TRBD1. The CDR3 spans 15 residues. Germline V gene lookup returns CDR1 SGHKS and CDR2 YYEKEE (reference sequence). The V and J ends lost 4 bases and 6 bases, in that order; junction bases with no gene match: 11. The CDR3 sequence is CASSRAGGGPSEAFF. In DNA form, the CDR3 reads TGTGCCAGCAGCCGGGCAGGGGGCGGCCCTTCTGAAGCTTTCTTT.

The rearrangement joins TRBV7-2 to TRBJ1-1; D is undetermined. This CDR3 spans 13 amino acids. Between the trimmed V and J ends, which lost 4 bases and 8 bases, there was a span of 14 bases. The germline V gene has CDR1 SGHTA and CDR2 FQGNSA. In DNA, the CDR3 is TGTGCCAGCAGCTATCGCAGACATGGCGAAGCTTTCTTT. It specifies CASSYRRHGEAFF. The full variable domain, in which reference TRBV7-2 and TRBJ1-1 provide the parts outside the CDR3, is GAGVSQSPSNKVTEKGKDVELRCDPISGHTALYWYRQSLGQGLEFLIYFQGNSAPDKSGLPSDRFSAERTGGSVSTLTIQRTQQEDSAVYLCASSYRRHGEAFFGQGTRLTVV.

This clone was detected only once. The rearrangement joins TRBV27 to TRBJ1-5; TRBD1 matches at 9 bases. The CDR3 length is 17 residues. In germline, CDR1 is MNHEY, CDR2 SMNVEV (reference sequence). The J segment lost 4 bases and the V segment lost 5 bases, leaving 12 bases of the junction unmatched. CDR3 in DNA: TGTGCCAGCAGTCTCAGCCGGGGCGGACAGGGGAATCAGCCCCAGCATTTT. This codes for CASSLSRGGQGNQPQHF.

The chain is built from TRBV10-2 and TRBJ2-3; 7 nucleotides line up with TRBD1. Germline values: CDR1 WSHSY, CDR2 SAAADI. V was pared by 6 bases and J by 4 bases, with 7 bases of the junction left unmatched. The CDR3 spans 14 residues. CDR3 residues: CASRSTGNADTQYF. The CDR3 DNA follows: TGCGCCAGCAGATCGACAGGGAACGCAGATACGCAGTATTTT.

This chain connects TRBV20-1 to TRBJ2-5, with D unresolved. CDR3 size: 13 residues. CDR1 DFQATT and CDR2 SNEGSKA come from the germline V gene (reference sequence). The V end was cut by 3 bases, the J end by 4 bases, with 12 bases between. CDR3 DNA sequence: TGCAGTGCTAGTGGTGTAACCGGAGAGACCCAGTACTTC. Translating it yields CSASGVTGETQYF.

The genes are TRBV11-2 and TRBJ2-3; unclear D gene. The CDR3 spans 13 residues. The ends were cut back, 0 bases at V and 6 bases at J, with 7 bases in the middle. CDR1 is SGHAT, CDR2 FQNNGV, per germline. The CDR3: CASSLEAPDTQYF. For the CDR3, the DNA is TGTGCCAGCAGCTTAGAGGCCCCGGATACGCAGTATTTT.

This clone showed up just once. CDR3 coding DNA: TGTGCCAGTAGTGCCCTCACGAGCTCCTACAATGAGCAGTTCTTC. Protein: CASSALTSSYNEQFF. The V call is TRBV19, the J call TRBJ2-1; no clear D. The CDR3 consists of 15 residues. Germline-derived CDR1 and CDR2 are LNHDA and SQIVND (reference sequence). V was shortened by 5 bases and J by 0 bases, with 11 bases between the two germline ends.

The table lists this clone with a count of one. This chain uses TRBV27 with TRBJ2-1, with D tentatively TRBD2 (6 bases). CDR1 and CDR2 (germline): MNHEY, SMNVEV (reference sequence). The CDR3 extends over 15 amino acids. V was shortened by 5 bases and J by 4 bases, with 15 bases between the two germline ends. The CDR3 DNA reads TGTGCCAGCAGTATGTCCGGGGGAAAATACAATGAGCAGTTCTTC. This translates into CASSMSGGKYNEQFF.

The chain is built from TRBV2 and TRBJ1-2; D is perhaps TRBD1 (5 bases). Germline V gene sequence: CDR1 SNHLY, CDR2 FYNNEI. This CDR3 region has 14 residues. V lost 3 bases and J lost 5, with 13 bases in between. The CDR3 nucleotides read TGTGCCAGCAGTGATACTGCAGGGCCGTATGGCTACACCTTC. Translating gives CASSDTAGPYGYTF.

This clone has just one count. This chain links TRBV2 with TRBJ2-5; 12 positions match TRBD1. V gave up 8 bases and J gave up 5 bases; unmatched junction bases: 12. The V gene's germline CDR1 is SNHLY and CDR2 FYNNEI. The CDR3 runs 16 residues. Written as DNA, the CDR3 is TGTGCCAGCGGCCAGGGGACAGGGGGCCCCTTGGAGACCCAGTACTTC. The encoded protein is CASGQGTGGPLETQYF.

The V gene is TRBV10-2, the J gene TRBJ2-1; the match to TRBD2 covers 11 bases. This CDR3 region has 17 residues. The trim removed 4 bases at V and 0 bases at J, leaving 5 bases unmatched. The germline V gene encodes CDR1 WSHSY and CDR2 SAAADI. CDR3 nucleotides: TGCGCCAGCAGTGGGACTAGCGGGTACAGCTCCTACAATGAGCAGTTCTTC. Amino acids: CASSGTSGYSSYNEQFF.

V is TRBV6-1 and J is TRBJ2-7, with 13 positions matching TRBD2. CDR1 MNHNS and CDR2 SASEGT come from the germline V gene. The CDR3 covers 16 residues. V dropped 2 bases and J dropped 2; count of bases not matched to a gene: 3. The CDR3 protein is CASSEPGTSGTYEQYF. As DNA, the CDR3 is TGTGCCAGCAGTGAACCGGGGACTAGCGGGACCTACGAGCAGTACTTC.

The rearrangement links TRBV18 to TRBJ1-4, with D maybe TRBD1 (5 bases). The CDR3 extends over 15 amino acids. Germline V CDR1 and CDR2: KGHSH, LQKENI. Trimming stripped 4 bases from V and 8 bases from J, with 17 bases between. DNA for the CDR3: TGTGCCAGCTCACACATGGAGGGGCGGAACGAAAAACTGTTTTTT. Translating it yields CASSHMEGRNEKLFF. The variable domain in full, with the rest retrieved from reference TRBV18 and TRBJ1-4, is NAGVMQNPRHLVRRRGQEARLRCSPMKGHSHVYWYRQLPEEGLKFMVYLQKENIIDESGMPKERFSAEFPKEGPSILRIQQVVRGDSAAYFCASSHMEGRNEKLFFGSGTQLSVL.